The 2 T cell receptor beta chains in this list originate from one sample, sequenced in a study of Ad26.COV2.S vaccination and SARS-CoV-2 variants (TCRdb year 2021). The treatment or condition label, as the study defines it: some 20 received Ad26.COV2.S at low or high dose, single or two shots; several received placebo; per-sample allocation not given. For vaccine and placebo recipients, the sequenced repertoires came from samples collected on day 63 after the first injection. Receptor libraries were prepared by the immunoSEQ multiplex PCR assay. TCRdb limited this immuneACCESS table to in-frame rearrangements with V and J called. A share of clones is missing; checked studies link under half to unresolved V genes, and the rest is unexplained. The sample table lists fewer than 400,000 clones, about 86% of them with a count of one. More than 1.5% of the sample goes to the ten largest clones. Sequencing was performed on peripheral blood, taken in a trial of Ad26.COV2.S vaccine versus placebo. The receptors were gathered from a person aged 18-65 years who received the Ad26.COV2.S COVID-19 vaccine or a placebo.

This rearrangement joins TRBV6-2 or TRBV6-3 to TRBJ1-1; weak D call: TRBD1 (6 bases). From germline, CDR1 is MNHEY and CDR2 SVGEGT. There are 17 residues in the CDR3. The V and J ends lost 3 bases and 1 base respectively, with 18 bases between them. CDR3 in DNA: TGTGCCAGCAGTTATACCCGGGACAAAAGAGGGAACACTGAAGCTTTCTTT. This sequence encodes CASSYTRDKRGNTEAFF.

The chain combines TRBV20-1 with TRBJ1-1; D is unclear. V was shortened by 6 bases and J by 4 bases, with 9 bases between the two germline ends. Per the germline V gene, CDR1 is DFQATT and CDR2 is SNEGSKA (reference sequence). CDR3 length: 11 residues. The CDR3 nucleotides are TGCAGTGCAACGGCAATCACTGAAGCTTTCTTT. Residues: CSATAITEAFF.